This T cell receptor (beta chain) derives from a study of CD8 T cells in ankylosing spondylitis. TCR beta libraries were made by quantitative 5'-RACE with molecular barcodes. TCRdb re-called the 5' RACE reads with MiXCR, one entry per CDR3 protein. The sample consists of a few hundred thousand distinct CDR3 sequences, about a sixth of them appearing once. Study-level results: Seemingly distinctive of ankylosing spondylitis blood was a TCR beta motif formed by eight highly homologous variants. Clones linked to the disease showed a CD8+ phenotype. They occurred at relatively low frequencies in peripheral blood. Within matched ankylosing spondylitis synovial fluid, disease-linked clones were reportedly significantly enriched. Previously reported in reactive arthritis synovial fluid and blood were some of the motif variants.

The CDR3 is 17 amino acids. Trimming pared 5 bases from V and 0 bases from J, leaving 19 bases between. CDR1 and CDR2 from the germline V gene are MDHEN and SYDVKM. This clonotype was counted only a few times. The antigen remains undetermined. This TCR was sampled from a male donor with ankylosing spondylitis. Sequenced sample: blood, either unsorted or a sorted T cell fraction (not recorded which). The chain links TRBV28 to TRBJ1-1, with D possibly TRBD1 on 6 matching bases. Written as DNA, the CDR3 is TGTGCCAGCAGTCGCGCACCTCGACAGGAGGTGAACACTGAAGCTTTCTTT. Encoded protein: CASSRAPRQEVNTEAFF.